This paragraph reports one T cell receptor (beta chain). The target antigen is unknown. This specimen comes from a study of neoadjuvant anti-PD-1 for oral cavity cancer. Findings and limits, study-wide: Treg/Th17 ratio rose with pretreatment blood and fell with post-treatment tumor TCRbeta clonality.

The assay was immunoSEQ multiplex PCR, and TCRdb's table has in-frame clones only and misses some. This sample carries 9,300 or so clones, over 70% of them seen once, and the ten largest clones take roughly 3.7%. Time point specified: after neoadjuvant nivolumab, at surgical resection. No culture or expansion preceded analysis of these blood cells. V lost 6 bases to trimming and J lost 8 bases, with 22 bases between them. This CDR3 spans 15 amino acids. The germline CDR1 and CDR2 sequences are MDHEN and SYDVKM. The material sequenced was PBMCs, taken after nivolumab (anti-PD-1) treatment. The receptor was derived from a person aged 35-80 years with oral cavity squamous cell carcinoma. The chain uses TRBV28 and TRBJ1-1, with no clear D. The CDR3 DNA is TGTGCCAGCAGCCTGGGCTTCGCCGGAGGTGGGGAAGCTTTCTTT. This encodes CASSLGFAGGGEAFF.